This T cell receptor beta chain was captured by sequencing in a study of cytomegalovirus exposure and HLA in healthy donors. General study findings and limits: It was reportedly the case that the classifier diagnosed cytomegalovirus status with high specificity and sensitivity. Per a later analysis, HLA-associated TCR beta chains showed more clonal expansion than other, equally common TCR beta chains. There were several of the most significant clusters that appeared linked to common viral pathogens in a later analysis.

Comment on this clone: Its cognate antigen is unknown.

Researchers ran the PCR with 60 Vbeta and 13 Jbeta primers. In the authors' workflow: In a later analysis, of some 80 million unique beta chains, some 10 million appeared in at least two donors. TCRdb's table, derived via immunoSEQ multiplex PCR, lists solely in-frame clones and lacks some. Clone size and the V and J calls come from that table; the DNA yielded D and trimming. The sample holds approximately 290,000 clones, approximately 80% seen once. The CDR3 is 14 residues long. V dropped 0 bases and J dropped 3 bases, with 9 bases sitting between them. Germline lookup yields CDR1 MGHRA and CDR2 YSYEKL.

This chain uses TRBV4-1 with TRBJ2-7; weak D call: TRBD2 (6 bases). The TCR originated in a girl aged 2 to 9 in good health and CMV-seronegative. Sample: PBMCs. CDR3 loop: CASSQDREDYEQYF. CDR3 DNA: TGCGCCAGCAGCCAAGACAGGGAGGACTACGAGCAGTACTTC.